Below, 23 T cell receptor beta chains from the same sample are listed, as sequenced in a study of blood T cell repertoires in COVID-19. Only in-frame clones appear in the TCRdb table, and some are missing; sequencing was by immunoSEQ multiplex PCR. Of over 100,000 clones listed, around nine tenths are singletons. The sequenced sample consisted of peripheral blood. The receptors shown here come from a man between 50 and 59 years old with active or convalescent COVID-19.

The rearrangement links TRBV27 to TRBJ2-5; the D gene is possibly TRBD1 (7 bases). The CDR3 extends over 15 amino acids. V lost 5 bases and J 5 bases, leaving 18 bases between the germline ends. The germline V gene has CDR1 MNHEY and CDR2 SMNVEV (reference sequence). CDR3 amino acids: CASSETRDSQETQYF. Here the CDR3 DNA reads TGTGCCAGCAGTGAAACGCGGGACAGCCAGGAGACCCAGTACTTC.

Only one count was recorded for this clone. The chain recombines TRBV5-1 with TRBJ1-6; D not certain. Germline CDR1 reads SGHRS; CDR2 reads YFSETQ. The CDR3 extends over 15 amino acids. V was pared by 3 bases and J by 1 base, with 8 bases between. DNA of the CDR3: TGCGCCAGCAGCTCCTCCGGGTCCTATAATTCACCCCTCCACTTT. This translates into CASSSSGSYNSPLHF. The full variable domain, completed using reference TRBV5-1 and TRBJ1-6, is KAGVTQTPRYLIKTRGQQVTLSCSPISGHRSVSWYQQTPGQGLQFLFEYFSETQRNKGNFPGRFSGRQFSNSRSEMNVSTLELGDSALYLCASSSSGSYNSPLHFGNGTRLTVT.

This clone is classed as medium-sized. The V call is TRBV6-8, the J call TRBJ2-7; 9 positions agree with TRBD1. The germline CDR1 and CDR2 sequences are MNHGY and SAAAGT. The V gene end was trimmed by 6 bases and the J gene end by 4 bases; junction bases not matched to a gene: 10. The CDR3 spans 15 residues. As DNA, the CDR3 is TGTGCCAGCAGACCCGACAGGGGGTGGATTTACGAGCAGTACTTC. Translating it yields CASRPDRGWIYEQYF.

This sequence joins TRBV11-2 and TRBJ1-4, with TRBD1 identical over 9 bases. Trimming cost V 5 bases and J 4 bases; bases outside gene matches: 5. Germline V gives CDR1 SGHAT, CDR2 FQNNGV. The CDR3 totals 15 residues. This CDR3 is CASSQGQGFNEKLFF. The CDR3 region has the DNA TGTGCCAGCAGCCAGGGACAGGGATTTAATGAAAAACTGTTTTTT.

The V call is TRBV5-4, the J call TRBJ2-1; no reliable D call. The germline gives CDR1 SGHNT, CDR2 YYREEE (reference sequence). The CDR3 length is 15 residues. The V gene lost 0 bases and the J gene lost 2 bases, with 9 bases spanning the gap. The chain's CDR3 is CASSLGGSAYNEQFF. The CDR3 DNA follows: TGTGCCAGCAGCTTGGGAGGTTCCGCCTACAATGAGCAGTTCTTC.

This clone was seen a single time. The chain uses TRBV6-5 and TRBJ1-5; no firm D call. This CDR3 is 13 amino acids long. Germline CDR1 MNHEY, CDR2 SVGAGI. Trimming stripped 6 bases from V and 3 bases from J, with 9 bases between. As DNA, the CDR3 is TGTGCCAGCAGCCCCGGGGTCAATCAGCCCCAGCATTTT. Protein product: CASSPGVNQPQHF.

This clone was detected once. The chain joins TRBV28 to TRBJ2-7; 7 bases agree with TRBD1. Trimming cost V 5 bases and J 2 bases; bases outside gene matches: 6. The germline CDR1 and CDR2 sequences are MDHEN and SYDVKM. This CDR3 has 14 amino acids. The CDR3 loop reads CASSPGQRPYEQYF. The CDR3 bases are TGTGCCAGCAGTCCGGGACAGCGACCCTACGAGCAGTACTTC.

J is TRBJ2-1 and V is TRBV5-1; 9 bases map to TRBD1. With V trimmed by 2 bases and J by 15 bases, 12 bases remained unmatched. The germline gives CDR1 SGHRS, CDR2 YFSETQ. The CDR3 extends over 14 amino acids. The CDR3 DNA follows: TGCGCCAGCAGCTTACCAAACCCCGGGACAGGGTCGTTCTTC. As protein: CASSLPNPGTGSFF.

V usage is TRBV3-1 (or the pseudogene TRBV3-2) and J usage is TRBJ1-2; 7 bases are shared with TRBD1. Germline values: CDR1 LGHDT, CDR2 YNNKEL (reference sequence). The ends lost 0 bases at V and 0 bases at J; junction bases unmatched: 13. CDR3 length: 19 residues. The CDR3 here is CASSQDRGQSSLPNYGYTF. The DNA for the CDR3 is TGTGCCAGCAGCCAAGATCGGGGACAGAGTTCCTTACCTAACTATGGCTACACCTTC.

The V call is TRBV28, the J call TRBJ2-7; D is unclear. Trimming shortened V by 5 bases and J by 1 base, and 9 bases separated the two germline ends. Germline lookup yields CDR1 MDHEN and CDR2 SYDVKM. The CDR3 runs to 13 residues. The CDR3 coding sequence is TGTGCCAGCAGTCCCGACAAATCCTACGAGCAGTACGTC. Translation: CASSPDKSYEQYV.

CDR3 amino acids: CASRIGDYGSTDTQYF. CDR3 nucleotides: TGTGCCAGTAGGATTGGGGACTATGGCAGCACAGATACGCAGTATTTT. The V gene is TRBV19, the J gene TRBJ2-3, with 7 bases lining up with TRBD2. Germline CDR1 is LNHDA and CDR2 is SQIVND (reference sequence). This CDR3 contains 16 residues. The V and J ends lost 6 bases and 0 bases, in that order; junction bases with no gene match: 9.

This chain links TRBV4-1 with TRBJ2-7; 11 nucleotides align to TRBD2. V lost 2 bases to trimming and J lost 6 bases; unmatched junction nucleotides: 6. Germline CDR1 is MGHRA and CDR2 is YSYEKL. CDR3 length: 15 residues. The DNA of the CDR3 is TGCGCCAGCAGCCAAACGGGACTAGCGGACCCCGAGCAGTACTTC. Amino acids: CASSQTGLADPEQYF.

The rearrangement joins TRBV12-3 or TRBV12-4 to TRBJ1-2; D might be TRBD1 (6 bases). The length of the CDR3 is 11 residues. The V end was cut by 5 bases, the J end by 8 bases, with 9 bases between. The CDR3 loop reads CASSPGEGYTF. CDR3 nucleotide sequence: TGTGCCAGCAGTCCAGGGGAAGGCTACACCTTC.

The chain carries TRBV3-1 (or the pseudogene TRBV3-2) and TRBJ1-1; perhaps TRBD1 as D (6 bases). This CDR3 is built from 17 residues. The V gene lost 4 bases and the J gene lost 5 bases, with 23 bases spanning the gap. Germline V gene lookup returns CDR1 LGHDT and CDR2 YNNKEL (reference sequence). The chain's CDR3 is CASSRSLLAGARTEAFF. CDR3 coding DNA: TGTGCCAGCAGCCGATCCTTACTTGCGGGGGCACGTACTGAAGCTTTCTTT.

V gene TRBV6-2 or TRBV6-3 combines with J gene TRBJ2-7, with a tentative D call TRBD1 (6 bases). Germline V gene data show CDR1 as MNHEY and CDR2 as SVGEGT. CDR3 length equals 13 residues. Trimming stripped 5 bases from V and 3 bases from J, with 11 bases between. As DNA, the CDR3 is TGTGCCAGCAGTCGGGACATCTTCTACGAGCAGTACTTC. It encodes CASSRDIFYEQYF.

The chain joins TRBV5-1 to TRBJ2-3, with a possible D match to TRBD1 (8 bases). In germline, CDR1 is SGHRS, CDR2 YFSETQ. Trimming removed 4 bases at V and 3 bases at J, with 21 bases between. The CDR3 is 17 residues long. CDR3 region: CASSADRGGSTTDTQYF. The CDR3 nucleotides read TGCGCCAGCAGCGCAGACAGGGGCGGGAGCACGACAGATACGCAGTATTTT.

The gene calls are TRBV6-5 and TRBJ2-7; 11 bases are a match to TRBD1. The length of the CDR3 is 13 residues. CDR1 is MNHEY and CDR2 is SVGAGI in the germline V gene. Trimming took 7 bases from V and 7 from J; bases not matched to a gene: 6. CDR3 in amino acids: CASTGQGAGEQYV. The CDR3 DNA reads TGTGCCAGCACCGGACAGGGGGCGGGAGAGCAGTACGTC.

About this clone itself: Other nucleotide sequences in the sample specify the same CDR3. CDR3 residues: CASSYSESNQPQHF. CDR3 nucleotide sequence: TGTGCCAGCAGTTACTCGGAGAGCAATCAGCCCCAGCATTTT. This chain connects TRBV6-6 to TRBJ1-5; D call uncertain. The CDR3 extends over 14 amino acids. V shed 0 bases and J shed 1 base, with 4 bases lying between them. Germline values: CDR1 MNHNY, CDR2 SVGAGI (reference sequence).

On this clone: Other DNA sequences in the sample encode the same CDR3. This sequence joins TRBV28 and TRBJ1-1; a possible D gene is TRBD1 (6 bases). V was cut by 3 bases and J by 1 base, with 9 bases left in between. Germline V gene sequence: CDR1 MDHEN, CDR2 SYDVKM. There are 14 residues in the CDR3. CDR3 loop: CASSFGTSNTEAFF. The CDR3, as DNA: TGTGCCAGCAGTTTCGGGACATCGAACACTGAAGCTTTCTTT.

The genes are TRBV4-3 and TRBJ2-7, with TRBD2 as a possible D gene (7 bases). This CDR3 is built from 16 residues. CDR1 is LGHNA and CDR2 is YSLEER in the germline V gene. Trimming removed 0 bases from V and 2 bases from J, with 14 bases in between. CDR3 in DNA: TGCGCCAGCAGCCAAGAGTTGGGGGGGGCACCCTACGAGCAGTACTTC. Encoded protein: CASSQELGGAPYEQYF.

J is TRBJ2-1 and V is TRBV9, with TRBD1 identical over 11 bases. Germline CDR1 and CDR2: SGDLS and YYNGEE. The length of the CDR3 is 17 residues. With V trimmed by 0 bases and J by 2 bases, 4 bases remained unmatched. The CDR3 bases are TGTGCCAGCAGCGTAGCGGCGGGACAGGGGGCCTACAATGAGCAGTTCTTC. As protein: CASSVAAGQGAYNEQFF. The full variable domain, its missing parts supplied by reference TRBV9 and TRBJ2-1, is DSGVTQTPKHLITATGQRVTLRCSPRSGDLSVYWYQQSLDQGLQFLIQYYNGEERAKGNILERFSAQQFPDLHSELNLSSLELGDSALYFCASSVAAGQGAYNEQFFGPGTRLTVL.

The CDR3 reads CASSMSGTAGDNEQFF. The CDR3 coding sequence is TGCGCCAGCAGCATGAGCGGGACCGCTGGTGACAATGAGCAGTTCTTC. The genes are TRBV5-1 and TRBJ2-1, with 7 bases aligning to TRBD2. Losses at the gene ends were 4 bases for V and 5 bases for J; bases not matched to a gene: 12. The CDR3 runs to 16 residues. The germline V gene encodes CDR1 SGHRS and CDR2 YFSETQ.

In this sample, this clone turned up many times. J is TRBJ1-2 and V is TRBV2; the match to TRBD1 covers 9 bases. Germline V gene data show CDR1 as SNHLY and CDR2 as FYNNEI. The J segment lost 6 bases and the V segment lost 6 bases, leaving 14 bases of the junction unmatched. The CDR3 is made up of 16 amino acids. CDR3: CASSPGTGTNRDGYTF. CDR3 in DNA: TGTGCCAGCAGCCCCGGGACAGGGACGAATAGGGATGGCTACACCTTC.